This T cell receptor (beta chain) was identified during a study of cytomegalovirus exposure and HLA in healthy donors. Amplification used 60 Vbeta primers and 13 Jbeta primers. Assay: immunoSEQ multiplex PCR; the TCRdb copy retains only in-frame clones and omits some. Found here are about 170,000 clones, more than 75% of them singletons; the top ten hold under 1%. Trimming removed 5 bases at V and 3 bases at J, with 10 bases between. This CDR3 spans 13 amino acids. The germline V gene has CDR1 MDHEN and CDR2 SYDVKM. Those who donated were healthy bone marrow donors. As regards this clone: Its antigen is undetermined.

Study findings and constraints: Later analysis suggested links between common viral pathogens and several top significant clusters. Association of 16,951 TCR beta sequences with HLA alleles was found at 0.05 false discovery rate in a later analysis. Presence/absence analysis assumed near-uniform sequencing depth across donors.

V and J are TRBV28 and TRBJ1-1, with D maybe TRBD1 (5 bases). The sequence was obtained from a girl aged 2 to 10 in good health and CMV-seropositive. The sample comprised PBMCs. The CDR3 bases are TGTGCCAGCAGTGGGAGGGGATACACTGAAGCTTTCTTT. This encodes CASSGRGYTEAFF.